This T cell receptor beta chain comes out of a study of T cell responses to AZD1222 COVID-19 vaccine. Looking at the study overall: Second-dose schedules of about 4 or about 12 weeks were combined.

The germline V gene has CDR1 MGHRA and CDR2 YSYEKL. The CDR3 covers 14 residues. Unmatched junction bases numbered 5, after V lost 4 bases and J lost 8 bases. Details on this clone: Its specificity is not known.

TCRdb keeps only in-frame clones here, not all; method: immunoSEQ multiplex PCR. The sample yields 95,000 to 150,000 clones, 80% to 95% seen once. Study-level findings and limits: Only a handful of AZD1222 recipients, more than five in all, had baseline seropositivity.

Sequences were derived from peripheral blood, sampled on day 0 of AZD1222 vaccination. The clonotype was recovered from an adult in good health. The J gene is TRBJ1-6, the V gene TRBV4-1; 7 nucleotides line up with TRBD1. This chain's CDR3 is CASSLGTAHSPLHF. The CDR3 DNA reads TGCGCCAGCAGCCTGGGGACAGCTCATTCACCCCTCCACTTT.